This TCR beta chain was sequenced in a study of cytomegalovirus exposure and HLA in healthy donors. Whole-study context: Sequencing of about 179 million T cells in an earlier analysis found approximately 120 million unique TCR beta sequences. Among the approximately 400 donors who were genotyped, about 84% fell in the genetic ancestry cluster that is associated with self-reported Caucasian donors.

The CDR3 length is 13 residues. Germline V gene data show CDR1 as MNHEY and CDR2 as SVGAGI. The V end lost 4 bases, the J end lost 5 bases, and 12 bases lay between the germline ends. For this clone: Its antigen is unknown.

Vbeta (60) and Jbeta (13) primers were used in the PCR. Libraries were prepared by immunoSEQ multiplex PCR; TCRdb keeps only in-frame clonotypes and omits some of them. This table has roughly 120,000 clones, 77% appearing once. The study's findings and limits: Within an earlier analysis, most TCR beta V segments proved productive either about 90% or about 30% of the time. Apart from CMV serostatus, no immune exposure information was available.

The specimen sequenced was PBMCs. The gene calls are TRBV6-5 and TRBJ2-7; possibly TRBD2 for D (6 bases). The clonotype comes from a woman in her thirties or forties in good health and CMV-seropositive. The CDR3: CASSFGSGNEQYF. Here the CDR3 DNA reads TGTGCCAGCAGTTTCGGGAGTGGAAACGAGCAGTACTTC.